This T cell receptor beta chain is drawn from a study of T-cell memory formation after mild COVID-19. Study-wide findings and caveats: Day 15 to 85 contracting clones showed balanced CD4/CD8; day 15 to 37 expanders favored CD4+. Pre-infection memory harbored some responding clones, suggesting cross-reactive memory joined.

On this clonotype: What it recognizes is unknown. This sequence may be a read error, since a much larger clone differs from it by one base.

The CDR3 is 11 residues long. Germline values: CDR1 SGHAT, CDR2 FQNNGV. The V end lost 3 bases, the J end lost 8 bases, and 5 bases lay between the germline ends. It was 5'RACE with constant-segment primers that produced the TCR alpha and TCR beta cDNA libraries, which carried sample barcodes and UMIs. TCRdb reanalysed the 5' RACE reads using MiXCR and keeps one entry per CDR3 protein. The sample yields around 470,000 distinct CDR3 sequences, roughly 20% seen once. Sequencing input: PBMCs or a T cell subset sorted from them (not recorded which). The V call is TRBV11-2, the J call TRBJ2-1; D gene uncertain. The receptor was isolated from an adult woman who had mild COVID-19 (a few samples of this study predate the infection). Cell type and time point are not known. This CDR3 is CASSFSDEQFF. CDR3 DNA sequence: TGTGCCAGCAGCTTCAGCGATGAGCAGTTCTTC.